This T cell receptor (beta chain) originates from a study of blood T cell repertoires in COVID-19. Profiling relied on immunoSEQ multiplex PCR, and the TCRdb table lists in-frame clones only, not all of them. Seen here are hundreds of thousands of clones, about 90% observed once, and the top ten hold roughly 3.2%. V was shortened by 6 bases and J by 0 bases, with 11 bases between the two germline ends. Looked up from germline, CDR1 is SQVTM and CDR2 is ANQGSEA. The CDR3 is made up of 13 amino acids. Sequencing input: PBMCs or T cells enriched from blood (not recorded which). The V and J genes are TRBV29-1 and TRBJ1-1, with a possible D match to TRBD1 (6 bases). The TCR comes from a woman in her forties or fifties in a cohort exposed to, infected with or recovered from COVID-19 (not recorded which). CDR3 nucleotides: TGCAGCGTCCAGACAGGATTGAACACTGAAGCTTTCTTT. As protein: CSVQTGLNTEAFF.